The T cell receptor (beta chain) described here comes from a study of neoadjuvant nivolumab and ipilimumab in lung cancer. There are a few counts of this clone. What it binds is unknown. Libraries were prepared by immunoSEQ multiplex PCR; TCRdb keeps only in-frame clonotypes and omits some of them. The sample carries more than 8,000 clones, around 82% recorded once. Germline assignment: CDR1 SQVTM and CDR2 ANQGSEA. Trimming cost V 3 bases and J 0 bases, with 2 bases left between them. The CDR3 loop spans 11 amino acids. The study's findings and limits: Compared with tumor-adjacent uninvolved lung, resected tumors showed greater richness and clonality. A small number of samples were TCR sequenced. Pathologic regression was not significantly tied to TCR clonality.

The receptor was derived from an adult with non-small cell lung cancer. The sequences come from peripheral blood, collected before neoadjuvant nivolumab, alone or with ipilimumab. The rearrangement uses TRBV29-1 and TRBJ1-1; D gene unclear. The CDR3 protein is CSVEVNTEAFF. CDR3 coding DNA: TGCAGCGTTGAGGTGAACACTGAAGCTTTCTTT. The full variable domain, completed using reference TRBV29-1 and TRBJ1-1, is SAVISQKPSRDICQRGTSLTIQCQVDSQVTMMFWYRQQPGQSLTLIATANQGSEATYESGFVIDKFPISRPNLTFSTLTVSNMSPEDSSIYLCSVEVNTEAFFGQGTRLTVV.